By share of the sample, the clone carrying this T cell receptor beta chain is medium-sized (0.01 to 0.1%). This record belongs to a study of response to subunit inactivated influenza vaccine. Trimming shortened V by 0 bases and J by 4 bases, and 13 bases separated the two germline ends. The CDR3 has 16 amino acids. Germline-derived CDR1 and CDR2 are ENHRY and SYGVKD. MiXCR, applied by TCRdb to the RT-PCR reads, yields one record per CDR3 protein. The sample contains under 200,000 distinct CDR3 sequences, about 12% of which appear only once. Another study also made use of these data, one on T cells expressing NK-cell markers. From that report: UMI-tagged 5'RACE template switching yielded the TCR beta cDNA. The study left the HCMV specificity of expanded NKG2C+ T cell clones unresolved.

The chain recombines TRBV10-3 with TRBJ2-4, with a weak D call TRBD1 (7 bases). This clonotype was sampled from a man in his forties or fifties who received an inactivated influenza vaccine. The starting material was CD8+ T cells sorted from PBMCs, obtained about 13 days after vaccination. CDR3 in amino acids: CAISESVGGQKNIQYF. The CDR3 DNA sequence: TGTGCCATCAGTGAGTCGGTCGGGGGACAGAAAAACATTCAGTACTTC.